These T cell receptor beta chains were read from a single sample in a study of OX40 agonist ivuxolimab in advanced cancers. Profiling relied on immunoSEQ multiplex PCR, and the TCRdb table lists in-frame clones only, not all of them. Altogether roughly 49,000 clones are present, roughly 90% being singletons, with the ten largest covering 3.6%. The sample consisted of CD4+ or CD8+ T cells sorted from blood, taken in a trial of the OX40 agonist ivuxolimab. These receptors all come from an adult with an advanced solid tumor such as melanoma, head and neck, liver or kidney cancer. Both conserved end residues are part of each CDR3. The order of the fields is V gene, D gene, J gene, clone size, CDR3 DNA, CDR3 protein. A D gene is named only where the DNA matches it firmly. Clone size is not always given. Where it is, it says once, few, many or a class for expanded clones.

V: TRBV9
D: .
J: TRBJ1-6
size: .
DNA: TGTGCCAGCAGCGTAGGAGGGGGTAGGTCACCCCTCCACTTT
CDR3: CASSVGGGRSPLHF

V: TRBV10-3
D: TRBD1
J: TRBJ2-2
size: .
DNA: TGTGCCATCAGCGCCACAGGGGGGATATACACCGGGGAGCTGTTTTTT
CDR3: CAISATGGIYTGELFF

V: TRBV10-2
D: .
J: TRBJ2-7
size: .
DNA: TGCGCCAGCAGTCTTGGTGGGGCAAAATACGAGCAGTACTTC
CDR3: CASSLGGAKYEQYF

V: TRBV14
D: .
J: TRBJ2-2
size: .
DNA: TGTGCCAGCAGCCAAACGTGGGGGCCTTCGAACACCGGGGAGCTGTTTTTT
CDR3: CASSQTWGPSNTGELFF

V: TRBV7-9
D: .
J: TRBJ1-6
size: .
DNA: TGTGCCAGCAGCTTAGTTAGGGTCAACACGAGCTCCTATAATTCACCCCTCCACTTT
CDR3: CASSLVRVNTSSYNSPLHF

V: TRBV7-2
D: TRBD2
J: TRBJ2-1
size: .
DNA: TGTGCCAGCAGACTAGGGACTAGCTACAATGAGCAGTTCTTC
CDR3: CASRLGTSYNEQFF

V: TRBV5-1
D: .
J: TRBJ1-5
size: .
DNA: TGCGCCAGCAGCTTGGCAGGGGATAGCAATCAGCCCCAGCATTTT
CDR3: CASSLAGDSNQPQHF

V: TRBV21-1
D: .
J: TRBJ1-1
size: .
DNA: TGTGCCAGCAGCACCAGGGGGGGATGGAACACTGAAGCTTTCTTT
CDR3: CASSTRGGWNTEAFF

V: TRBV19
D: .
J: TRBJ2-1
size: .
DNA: TGTGCCAGTAGTACCCGTCGGGGTGACAATGAGCAGTTCTTC
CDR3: CASSTRRGDNEQFF

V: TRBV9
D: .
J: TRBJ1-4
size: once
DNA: TGTGCCAGCAGCCCCCGTGTGGCAGGGTTGACTGAAAAACTGTTTTTT
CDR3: CASSPRVAGLTEKLFF

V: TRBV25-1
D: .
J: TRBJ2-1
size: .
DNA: TGTGCCACCCTCCGGACCTACAATGAGCAGTTCTTC
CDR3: CATLRTYNEQFF

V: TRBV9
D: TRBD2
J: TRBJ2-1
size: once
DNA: TGTGCCAGCTCAAGGATAGGGACTAGCGGGAGTTCCCATGAGCAGTTCTTC
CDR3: CASSRIGTSGSSHEQFF

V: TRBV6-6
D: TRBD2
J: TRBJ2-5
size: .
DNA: TGTGCCAGCAGTTACCCTAGCGGGAAGGAAGGCGAGACCCAGTACTTC
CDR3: CASSYPSGKEGETQYF

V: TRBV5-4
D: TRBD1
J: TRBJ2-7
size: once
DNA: TGTGCCAGCAGCTTAACCGGGACAGGGGGTTTCAAGCAGTACTTC
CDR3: CASSLTGTGGFKQYF

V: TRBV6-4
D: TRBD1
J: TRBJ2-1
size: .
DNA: TGTGCCAGCAGTGAACAGGGGCTTGGCGATGAGCAGTTCTTC
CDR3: CASSEQGLGDEQFF

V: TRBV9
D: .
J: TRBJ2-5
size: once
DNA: TGTGCCAGCAGCGCGGCCGAGTGGGAGACCCAGTACTTC
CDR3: CASSAAEWETQYF

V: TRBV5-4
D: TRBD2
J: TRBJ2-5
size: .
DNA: TGTGCCAGCAGCTTGGTCCCAGCGGGAGCCAAAGAGACCCAGTACTTC
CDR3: CASSLVPAGAKETQYF

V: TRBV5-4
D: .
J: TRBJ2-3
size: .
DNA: TGTGCCAGCAGTCAGGTCGGCGCAGATACGCAGTATTTT
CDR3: CASSQVGADTQYF

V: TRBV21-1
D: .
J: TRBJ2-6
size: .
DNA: TGTGCCAGCAGCAAAGTGAAGGAGTCTGGGGCCAACGTCCTGACTTTC
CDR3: CASSKVKESGANVLTF

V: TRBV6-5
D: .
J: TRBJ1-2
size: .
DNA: TGTGCCAGCAGTCCCGACGCAGGGTCGGATGGCTACACCTTC
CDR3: CASSPDAGSDGYTF

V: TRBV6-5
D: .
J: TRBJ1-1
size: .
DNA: TGTGCCAGCCTCTTCCCTCCGAAAGCTTTCTTT
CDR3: CASLFPPKAFF

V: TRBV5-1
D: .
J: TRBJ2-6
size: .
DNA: TGCGCCAGCAGGCCTGAGGAGTCTGGGGCCAACGTCCTGACTTTC
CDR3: CASRPEESGANVLTF

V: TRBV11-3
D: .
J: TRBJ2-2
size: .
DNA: TGTGCCAGCAGCTTAGAGTCATCCGGGGAGCTGTTTTTT
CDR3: CASSLESSGELFF

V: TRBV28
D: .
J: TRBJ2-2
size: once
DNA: TGTGCCAGCAGAAGGGGGAACCTGGGGGAGCTGTTTTTT
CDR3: CASRRGNLGELFF

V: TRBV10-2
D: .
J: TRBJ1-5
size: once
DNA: TGCGCCAGCAGTGAATATGCAGGACGGGTAAATCAGCCCCAGCATTTT
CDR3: CASSEYAGRVNQPQHF

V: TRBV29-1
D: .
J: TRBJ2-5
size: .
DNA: TGCAGCGTTGGAATGAGCGGCCCGAGGGGTAGGACCCAGTACTTC
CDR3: CSVGMSGPRGRTQYF

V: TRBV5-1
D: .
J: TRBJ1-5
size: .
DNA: TGCGCCAGCAGCTTGGAGGGACACCGGAGGGGACCCCAGCATTTT
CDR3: CASSLEGHRRGPQHF

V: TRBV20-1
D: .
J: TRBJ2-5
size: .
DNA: TGCAGCCAAAACAGGCAAGAGACCCAGTACTTC
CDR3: CSQNRQETQYF

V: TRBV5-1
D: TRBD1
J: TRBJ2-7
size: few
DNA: TGCGCCAGCAGCTTGGAGGGGACAGCCACCTACGAGCAGTACTTC
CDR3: CASSLEGTATYEQYF

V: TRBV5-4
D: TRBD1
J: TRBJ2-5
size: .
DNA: TGTGCCAGCAGCCCCGGGGACAGGCTGCCAGAAGAGACCCAGTACTTC
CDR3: CASSPGDRLPEETQYF

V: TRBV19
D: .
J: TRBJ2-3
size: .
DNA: TGTGCCAGTAGTCGCATGGCTACGGGACTGAGGACAGATACGCAGTATTTT
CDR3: CASSRMATGLRTDTQYF

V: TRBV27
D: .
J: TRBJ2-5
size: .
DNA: TGTGCCAGCAGTTTATCGCCCCGGGACTCCAACCGGCAGTACTTC
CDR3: CASSLSPRDSNRQYF

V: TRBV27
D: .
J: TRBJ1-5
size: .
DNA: TGTGCCAGCAATTCCGTGGACAGCAATCAGCCCCAGCATTTT
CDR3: CASNSVDSNQPQHF

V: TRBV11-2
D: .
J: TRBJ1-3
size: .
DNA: TGTGCCAGCAGCTTACATCGGGGACTCTCTGGAAACACCATATATTTT
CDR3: CASSLHRGLSGNTIYF

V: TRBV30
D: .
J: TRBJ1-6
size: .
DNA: TGTGCCTGGATCGGACAGTCGAATAATTCACCCCTCCACTTT
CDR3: CAWIGQSNNSPLHF

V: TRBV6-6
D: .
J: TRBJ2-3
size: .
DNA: TGTGCCAGCAGTTACTCCCAGGTGACAGATACGCAGTATTTT
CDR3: CASSYSQVTDTQYF

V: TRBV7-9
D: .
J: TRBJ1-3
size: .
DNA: TGTGCCAGCAGCTTAGTCCCCTCTGAGGGTAACACCATATATTTT
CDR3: CASSLVPSEGNTIYF

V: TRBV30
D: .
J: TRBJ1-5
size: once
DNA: TGTGCCTGGAGTGTGTTGGCAGGTAACCATCAGCCCCAGCATTTT
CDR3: CAWSVLAGNHQPQHF

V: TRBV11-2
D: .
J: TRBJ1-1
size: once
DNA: TGTGCCAGCAGCTTCAGTCCGGGCCGGGGGACCCTCAACGTTGAAGCTTTCTTT
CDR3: CASSFSPGRGTLNVEAFF

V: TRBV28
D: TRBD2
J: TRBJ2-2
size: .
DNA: TGTGCCAGCAGTTTCGGGCTAGCGGGGATGAACACCGGGGAGCTGTTTTTT
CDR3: CASSFGLAGMNTGELFF

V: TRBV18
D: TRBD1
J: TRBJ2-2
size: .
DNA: TGTGCCAGCTCACCCCAGGGGGAAACCGGGGAGCTGTTTTTT
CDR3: CASSPQGETGELFF

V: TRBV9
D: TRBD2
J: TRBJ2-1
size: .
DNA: TGTGCCAGCAGCGTACTCGGGGGGTTATACAATGAGCAGTTCTTC
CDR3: CASSVLGGLYNEQFF